One sample yielded the 8 T cell receptor beta chains listed below, sequenced in a study of CD8 T cells in Susac syndrome. Random hexamers served to reverse transcribe roughly 0.5 to 1 ug RNA. TCRdb processed the immunoSEQ multiplex PCR reads anew with MiXCR; each CDR3 protein has one entry. The sample yields about 120,000 distinct CDR3 sequences, roughly 93% seen once. Sequencing used CD4+ T cells from PBMCs. The receptors shown here come from a human donor with multiple sclerosis.

The V gene is TRBV20-1, the J gene TRBJ2-3, with 7 bases lining up with TRBD2. CDR1 DFQATT and CDR2 SNEGSKA come from the germline V gene (reference sequence). The CDR3 loop spans 15 amino acids. Germline trimming cut 7 bases from V and 2 bases from J; bases unmatched to any gene: 12. The CDR3 reads CSVTLGGLVTDTQYF. CDR3 coding DNA: TGCAGTGTTACCCTCGGGGGGTTGGTCACAGATACGCAGTATTTT.

The chain is built from TRBV7-3 and TRBJ2-1; 7 nucleotides align to TRBD1. The CDR3 loop spans 15 amino acids. Losses at the gene ends were 5 bases for V and 0 bases for J; bases not matched to a gene: 4. The germline gives CDR1 SGHTA, CDR2 FQGTGA. CDR3 residues: CASSQGDLSYNEQFF. The CDR3 region has the DNA TGTGCCAGCAGCCAGGGGGACCTCTCCTACAATGAGCAGTTCTTC.

The rearrangement joins TRBV5-4 to TRBJ2-2; the match to TRBD1 covers 7 bases. After removal of 0 bases from V and 6 bases from J, the junction contained 8 bases not matched to a gene. Germline CDR1 SGHNT, CDR2 YYREEE (reference sequence). The CDR3 runs to 16 residues. The CDR3 nucleotides are TGTGCCAGCAGCTTGGAGAGGGGGCTGAGGGCCGGGGAGCTGTTTTTT. Translating it yields CASSLERGLRAGELFF.

The chain joins TRBV6-2 or TRBV6-3 to TRBJ1-5; D remains ambiguous. The CDR3 consists of 12 residues. The germline V gene has CDR1 MNHEY and CDR2 SVGEGT. Between the trimmed V and J ends, which lost 4 bases and 5 bases, there was a span of 6 bases. As DNA, the CDR3 is TGTGCCAGCAGTTCCCAGTATCAGCCCCAGCATTTT. Encoded protein: CASSSQYQPQHF.

This chain links TRBV29-1 with TRBJ1-2, with 8 bases identical to TRBD1. There are 13 residues in the CDR3. J gave up 8 bases and V 6 bases, and 11 bases lay outside the gene matches. The V gene's germline CDR1 is SQVTM and CDR2 ANQGSEA. The CDR3 bases are TGCAGCGTCACCCCCCAGGGGGCGCGAGGCTACACCTTC. Protein sequence: CSVTPQGARGYTF. The full variable domain, rest sourced from reference TRBV29-1 and TRBJ1-2, is SAVISQKPSRDICQRGTSLTIQCQVDSQVTMMFWYRQQPGQSLTLIATANQGSEATYESGFVIDKFPISRPNLTFSTLTVSNMSPEDSSIYLCSVTPQGARGYTFGSGTRLTVV.

As for this clonotype: An end of the junction does not agree with germline; a read error may underlie this. The J gene is TRBJ1-3, the V gene TRBV4-3; a weak D match, TRBD1 (5 bases). CDR3 size: 14 residues. The germline CDR1 and CDR2 sequences are LGHNA and YSLEER. CDR3 in amino acids: CASSQDKVGIGQDF. Here the CDR3 DNA reads TGCGCCAGCAGCCAAGATAAGGTCGGGATCGGACAAGATTTT.

V and J are TRBV5-6 and TRBJ2-7, with 10 bases identical to TRBD1. J was trimmed by 5 bases and V by 0 bases; bases with no gene match: 14. This CDR3 has 18 amino acids. Germline-derived CDR1 and CDR2 are SGHDT and YYEEEE. CDR3 amino acids: CASSLAEDRGIRIHEQYF. CDR3 bases: TGTGCCAGCAGCTTGGCAGAGGACAGGGGGATAAGAATCCACGAGCAGTACTTC.

V gene TRBV7-9 combines with J gene TRBJ1-2; unclear D gene. This CDR3 is built from 14 residues. V was trimmed by 1 base and J by 8 bases, leaving 14 bases between them. Germline V lookup: CDR1 SEHNR, CDR2 FQNEAQ (reference sequence). The CDR3 DNA sequence: TGTGCCAGCAGCTTAGTCAGTGGGGTCGAGGGCTACACCTTC. Protein product: CASSLVSGVEGYTF.